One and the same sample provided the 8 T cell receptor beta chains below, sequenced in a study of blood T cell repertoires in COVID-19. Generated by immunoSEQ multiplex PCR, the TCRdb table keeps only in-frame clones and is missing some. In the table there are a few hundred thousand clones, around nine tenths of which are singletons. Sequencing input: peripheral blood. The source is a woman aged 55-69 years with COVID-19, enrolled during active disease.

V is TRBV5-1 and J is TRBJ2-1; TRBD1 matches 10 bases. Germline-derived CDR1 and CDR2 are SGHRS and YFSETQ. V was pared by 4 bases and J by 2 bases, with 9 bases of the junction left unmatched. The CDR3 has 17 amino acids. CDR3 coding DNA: TGCGCCAGCAGCCCAAGGGCCGGGACAGGGGCCTACAATGAGCAGTTCTTC. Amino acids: CASSPRAGTGAYNEQFF.

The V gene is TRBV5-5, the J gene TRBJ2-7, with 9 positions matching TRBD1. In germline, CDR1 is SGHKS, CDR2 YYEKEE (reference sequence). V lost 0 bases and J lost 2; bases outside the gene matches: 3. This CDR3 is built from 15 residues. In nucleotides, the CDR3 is TGTGCCAGCAGCTTGGGGGGACAGGGAACCTACGAGCAGTACTTC. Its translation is CASSLGGQGTYEQYF.

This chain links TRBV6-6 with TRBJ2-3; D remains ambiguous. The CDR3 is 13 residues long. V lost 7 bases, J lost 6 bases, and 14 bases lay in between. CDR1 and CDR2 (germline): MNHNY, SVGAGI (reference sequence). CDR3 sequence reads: CASISDTWDTQYF. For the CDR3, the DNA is TGTGCCAGCATAAGCGATACATGGGATACGCAGTATTTT.

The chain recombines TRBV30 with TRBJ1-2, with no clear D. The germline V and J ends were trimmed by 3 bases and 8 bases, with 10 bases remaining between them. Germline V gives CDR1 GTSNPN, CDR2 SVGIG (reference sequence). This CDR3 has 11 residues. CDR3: CAWRIMSGYTF. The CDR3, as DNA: TGTGCCTGGAGGATTATGAGCGGCTACACCTTC.

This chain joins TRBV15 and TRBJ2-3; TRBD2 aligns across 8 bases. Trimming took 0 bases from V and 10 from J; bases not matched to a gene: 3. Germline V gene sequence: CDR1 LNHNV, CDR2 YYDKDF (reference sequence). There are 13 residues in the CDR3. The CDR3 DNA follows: TGTGCCACCAGCAGAGATACGGGGGGGCCGCAGTATTTT. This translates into CATSRDTGGPQYF. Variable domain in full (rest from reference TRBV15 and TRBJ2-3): DAMVIQNPRYQVTQFGKPVTLSCSQTLNHNVMYWYQQKSSQAPKLLFHYYDKDFNNEADTPDNFQSRRPNTSFCFLDIRSPGLGDTAMYLCATSRDTGGPQYFGPGTRLTVL.

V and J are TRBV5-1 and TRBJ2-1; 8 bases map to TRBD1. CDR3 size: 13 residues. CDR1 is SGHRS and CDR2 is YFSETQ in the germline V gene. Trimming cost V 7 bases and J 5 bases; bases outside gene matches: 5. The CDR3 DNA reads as TGCGCCAGCGGGGGACAGGTTAACAATGAGCAGTTCTTC. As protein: CASGGQVNNEQFF.

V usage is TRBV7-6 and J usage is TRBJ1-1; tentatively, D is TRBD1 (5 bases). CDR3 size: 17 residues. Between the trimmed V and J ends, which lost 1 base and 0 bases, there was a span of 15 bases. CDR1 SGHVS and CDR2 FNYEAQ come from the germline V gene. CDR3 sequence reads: CASSLGWGGDMNTEAFF. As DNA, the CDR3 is TGTGCCAGCAGCTTAGGCTGGGGGGGAGACATGAACACTGAAGCTTTCTTT. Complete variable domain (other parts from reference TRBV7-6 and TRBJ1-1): GAGVSQSPRYKVTKRGQDVALRCDPISGHVSLYWYRQALGQGPEFLTYFNYEAQQDKSGLPNDRFSAERPEGSISTLTIQRTEQRDSAMYRCASSLGWGGDMNTEAFFGQGTRLTVV.

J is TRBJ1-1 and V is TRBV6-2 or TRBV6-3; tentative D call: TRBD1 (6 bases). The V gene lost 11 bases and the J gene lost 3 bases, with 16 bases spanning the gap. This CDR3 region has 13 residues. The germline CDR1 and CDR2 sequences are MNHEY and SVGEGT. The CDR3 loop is CAGNPDSYTEAFF. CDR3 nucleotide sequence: TGTGCCGGCAACCCGGACAGTTACACTGAAGCTTTCTTT.